The present T cell receptor (beta chain) was sequenced within a study of neurological immune-mediated disorders. Study findings and constraints: Healthy controls had more TCR clonal expansion than multiple sclerosis, which showed the least, whereas HTLV-1-associated myelopathy showed the most.

The CDR3 extends over 12 amino acids. Per the germline V gene, CDR1 is MDHEN and CDR2 is SYDVKM. V lost 6 bases to trimming and J lost 2 bases, with 2 bases between them. Synthesis of cDNA was performed by 5'RACE using 10-nucleotide random UMIs. Over 180 million TCR-beta sequences from 15-18 subjects were obtained in each sequencing run. Each CDR3 protein gets one entry after TCRdb re-called the 5' RACE reads with MiXCR. This sample yields around 28,000 distinct CDR3 sequences, of which 2% to 3% are seen a single time; 2% to 2.5% belongs to the top ten. Concerning this clonotype: Its target is unknown.

The specimen was PBMCs. The V and J genes are TRBV28 and TRBJ2-6; no definite D call. This receptor was obtained from a woman between 45 and 60 years old with multiple sclerosis. Here the CDR3 reads CASRAGANVLTF. The CDR3 nucleotides read TGTGCCAGCAGAGCTGGGGCCAACGTCCTGACTTTC. The complete variable domain, with remaining parts taken from reference TRBV28 and TRBJ2-6, reads DVKVTQSSRYLVKRTGEKVFLECVQDMDHENMFWYRQDPGLGLRLIYFSYDVKMKEKGDIPEGYSVSREKKERFSLILESASTNQTSMYLCASRAGANVLTFGAGSRLTVL.